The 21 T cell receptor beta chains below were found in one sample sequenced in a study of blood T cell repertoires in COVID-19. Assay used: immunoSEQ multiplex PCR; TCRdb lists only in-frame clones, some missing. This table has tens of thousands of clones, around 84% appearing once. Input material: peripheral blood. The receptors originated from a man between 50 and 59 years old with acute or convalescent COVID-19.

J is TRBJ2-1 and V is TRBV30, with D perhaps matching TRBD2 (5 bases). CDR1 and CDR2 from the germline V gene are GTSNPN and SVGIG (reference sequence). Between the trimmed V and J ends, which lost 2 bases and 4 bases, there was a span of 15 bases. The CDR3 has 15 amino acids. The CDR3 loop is CAWSTDLRRYNEQFF. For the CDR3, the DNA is TGTGCCTGGAGTACCGATTTGAGGAGGTACAATGAGCAGTTCTTC.

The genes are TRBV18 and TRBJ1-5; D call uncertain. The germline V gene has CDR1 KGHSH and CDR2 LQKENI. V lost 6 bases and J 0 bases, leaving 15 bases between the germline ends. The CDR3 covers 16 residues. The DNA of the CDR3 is TGTGCCAGCTCGCCTAACAGTCTTTTTAGCAATCAGCCCCAGCATTTT. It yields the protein CASSPNSLFSNQPQHF.

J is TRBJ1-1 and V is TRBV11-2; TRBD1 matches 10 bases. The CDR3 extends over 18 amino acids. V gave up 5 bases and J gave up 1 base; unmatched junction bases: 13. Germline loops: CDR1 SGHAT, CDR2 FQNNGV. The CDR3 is CASSLTTGQGTRNTEAFF. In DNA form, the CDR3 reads TGTGCCAGCAGCCTTACTACGGGACAGGGGACAAGGAACACTGAAGCTTTCTTT.

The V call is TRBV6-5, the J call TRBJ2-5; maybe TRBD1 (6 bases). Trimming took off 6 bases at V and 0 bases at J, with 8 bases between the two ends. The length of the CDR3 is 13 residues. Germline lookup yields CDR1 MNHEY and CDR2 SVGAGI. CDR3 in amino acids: CASRGHNQETQYF. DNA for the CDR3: TGTGCCAGCAGGGGACATAACCAAGAGACCCAGTACTTC.

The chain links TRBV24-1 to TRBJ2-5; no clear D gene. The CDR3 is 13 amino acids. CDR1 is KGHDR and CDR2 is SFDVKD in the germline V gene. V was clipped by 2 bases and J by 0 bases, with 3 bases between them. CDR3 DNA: TGTGCCACCAGTGATTCTAACCAAGAGACCCAGTACTTC. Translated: CATSDSNQETQYF.

CDR3 region: CASSYSTDRGTYEQYF. The CDR3 DNA reads as TGTGCCAGCAGTTACTCGACGGACAGGGGCACCTACGAGCAGTACTTC. The chain carries TRBV6-2 or TRBV6-3 and TRBJ2-7; 9 bases line up with TRBD1. In germline, CDR1 is MNHEY, CDR2 SVGEGT. This CDR3 comprises 16 residues. V lost 0 bases and J lost 2; bases outside the gene matches: 5.

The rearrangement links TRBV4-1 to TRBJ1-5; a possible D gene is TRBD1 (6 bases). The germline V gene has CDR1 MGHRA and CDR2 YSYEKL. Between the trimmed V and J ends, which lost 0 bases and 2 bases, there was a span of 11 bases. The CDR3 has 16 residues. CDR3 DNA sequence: TGCGCCAGCAGCCAAGACAGGGGATCGGGCAATCAGCCCCAGCATTTT. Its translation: CASSQDRGSGNQPQHF.

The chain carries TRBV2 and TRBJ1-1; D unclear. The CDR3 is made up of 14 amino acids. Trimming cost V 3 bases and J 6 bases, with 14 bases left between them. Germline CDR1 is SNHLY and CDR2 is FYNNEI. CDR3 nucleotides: TGTGCCAGCAGTGATGGAGGCGCGGGTTCTGAAGCTTTCTTT. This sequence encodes CASSDGGAGSEAFF.

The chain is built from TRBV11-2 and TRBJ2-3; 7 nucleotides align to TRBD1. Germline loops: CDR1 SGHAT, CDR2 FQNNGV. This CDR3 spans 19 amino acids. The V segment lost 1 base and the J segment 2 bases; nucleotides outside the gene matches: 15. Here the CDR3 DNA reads TGTGCCAGCAGCTTAGTACAGGGGAATTTCGCGGGTCTCACAGATACGCAGTATTTT. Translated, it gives CASSLVQGNFAGLTDTQYF.

The CDR3 loop reads CASSQEQGYSPLHF. CDR3 coding DNA: TGTGCCAGCAGCCAAGAGCAGGGTTACTCACCCCTCCACTTT. The rearrangement uses TRBV14 and TRBJ1-6; TRBD1 is a possible D gene (5 bases). Per germline, CDR1 SGHDN and CDR2 FVKESK. The CDR3 sequence is 14 residues long. V was shortened by 0 bases and J by 10 bases, with 10 bases between the two germline ends.

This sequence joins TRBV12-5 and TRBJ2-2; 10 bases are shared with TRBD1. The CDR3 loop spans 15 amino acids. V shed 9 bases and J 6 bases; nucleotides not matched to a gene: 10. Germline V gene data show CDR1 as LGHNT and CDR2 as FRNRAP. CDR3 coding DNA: TGTGCTAGCTCCCCCGGGACAGGGGCCCCCGGGGAGCTGTTTTTT. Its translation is CASSPGTGAPGELFF.

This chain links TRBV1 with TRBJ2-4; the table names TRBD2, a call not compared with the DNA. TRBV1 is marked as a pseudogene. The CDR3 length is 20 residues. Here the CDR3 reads CTSSQVGLPREELAKNIQYF. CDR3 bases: TGCACCAGCAGCCAAGTCGGGCTTCCCCGGGAGGAATTAGCCAAAAACATTCAGTACTTC.

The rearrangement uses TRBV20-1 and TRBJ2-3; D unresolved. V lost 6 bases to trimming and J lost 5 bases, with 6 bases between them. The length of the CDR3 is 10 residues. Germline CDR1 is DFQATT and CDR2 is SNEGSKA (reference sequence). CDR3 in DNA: TGCAGTGCAGCGAGAGATACGCAGTATTTT. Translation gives CSAARDTQYF.

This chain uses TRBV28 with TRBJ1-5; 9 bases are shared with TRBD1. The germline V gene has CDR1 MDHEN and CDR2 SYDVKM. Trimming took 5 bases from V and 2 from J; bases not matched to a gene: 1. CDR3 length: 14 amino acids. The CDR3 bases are TGTGCCAGCAGTACAGGGGGCGGCAATCAGCCCCAGCATTTT. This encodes CASSTGGGNQPQHF. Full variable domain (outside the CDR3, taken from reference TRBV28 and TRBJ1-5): DVKVTQSSRYLVKRTGEKVFLECVQDMDHENMFWYRQDPGLGLRLIYFSYDVKMKEKGDIPEGYSVSREKKERFSLILESASTNQTSMYLCASSTGGGNQPQHFGDGTRLSIL.

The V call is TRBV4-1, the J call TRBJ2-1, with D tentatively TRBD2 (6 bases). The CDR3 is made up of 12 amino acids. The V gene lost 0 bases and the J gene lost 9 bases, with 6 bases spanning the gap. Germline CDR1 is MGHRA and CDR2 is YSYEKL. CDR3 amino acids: CASSQEEGEQFF. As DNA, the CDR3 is TGCGCCAGCAGCCAAGAGGAGGGTGAGCAGTTCTTC.

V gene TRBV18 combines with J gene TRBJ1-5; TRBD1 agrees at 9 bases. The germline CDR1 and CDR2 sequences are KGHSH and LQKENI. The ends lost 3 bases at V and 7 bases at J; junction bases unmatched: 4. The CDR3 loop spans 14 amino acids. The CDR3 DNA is TGTGCCAGCTCACCGGACAGGGGAGAGCAGCCCCAGCATTTT. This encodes CASSPDRGEQPQHF.

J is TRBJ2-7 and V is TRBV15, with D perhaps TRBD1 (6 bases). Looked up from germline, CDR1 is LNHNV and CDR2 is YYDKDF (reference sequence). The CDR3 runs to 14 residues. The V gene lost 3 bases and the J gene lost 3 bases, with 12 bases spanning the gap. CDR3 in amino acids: CATSSGRGGYEQYF. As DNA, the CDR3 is TGTGCCACCAGCAGCGGCAGGGGTGGCTACGAGCAGTACTTC.

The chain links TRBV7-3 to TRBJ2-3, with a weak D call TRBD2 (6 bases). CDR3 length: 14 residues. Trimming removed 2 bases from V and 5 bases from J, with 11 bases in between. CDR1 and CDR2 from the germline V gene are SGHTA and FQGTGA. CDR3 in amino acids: CASSLGGEGDTQYF. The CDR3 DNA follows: TGTGCCAGCAGCTTAGGCGGGGAAGGAGATACGCAGTATTTT.

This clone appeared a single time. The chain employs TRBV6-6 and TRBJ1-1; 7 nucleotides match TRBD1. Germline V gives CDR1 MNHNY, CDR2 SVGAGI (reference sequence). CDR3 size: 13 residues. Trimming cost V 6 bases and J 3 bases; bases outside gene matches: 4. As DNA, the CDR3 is TGTGCCAGCAGAGCTACAGGGGACACTGAAGCTTTCTTT. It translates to CASRATGDTEAFF.

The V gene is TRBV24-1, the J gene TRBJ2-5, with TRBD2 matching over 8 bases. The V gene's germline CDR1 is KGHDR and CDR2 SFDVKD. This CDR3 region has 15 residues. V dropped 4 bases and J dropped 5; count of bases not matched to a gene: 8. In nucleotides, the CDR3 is TGTGCCACCAGTGAGACCGCGGGAGGCTCTGAGACCCAGTACTTC. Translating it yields CATSETAGGSETQYF.

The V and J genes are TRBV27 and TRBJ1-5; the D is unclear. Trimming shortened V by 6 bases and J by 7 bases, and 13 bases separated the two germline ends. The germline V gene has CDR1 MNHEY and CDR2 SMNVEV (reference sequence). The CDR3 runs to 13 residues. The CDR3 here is CASSPRSGQPQHF. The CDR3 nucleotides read TGTGCCAGCAGCCCCCGGTCGGGGCAGCCCCAGCATTTT.